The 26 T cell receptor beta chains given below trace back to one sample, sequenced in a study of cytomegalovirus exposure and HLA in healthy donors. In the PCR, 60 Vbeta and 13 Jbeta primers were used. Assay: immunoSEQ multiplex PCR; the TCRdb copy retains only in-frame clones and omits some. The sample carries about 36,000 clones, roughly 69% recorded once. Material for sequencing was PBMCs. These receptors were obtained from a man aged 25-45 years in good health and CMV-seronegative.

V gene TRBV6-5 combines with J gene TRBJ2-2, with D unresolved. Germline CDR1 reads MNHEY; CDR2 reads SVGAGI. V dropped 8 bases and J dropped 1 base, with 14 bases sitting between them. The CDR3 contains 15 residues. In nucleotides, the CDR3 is TGTGCCAGCTATAACTATCGACTGAACACCGGGGAGCTGTTTTTT. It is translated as CASYNYRLNTGELFF.

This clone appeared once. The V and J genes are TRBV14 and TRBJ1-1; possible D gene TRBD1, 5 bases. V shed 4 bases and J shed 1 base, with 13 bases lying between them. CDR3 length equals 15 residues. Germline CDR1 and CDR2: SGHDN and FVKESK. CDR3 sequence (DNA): TGTGCCAGCAGCCGTAGGGGACTCCAGAACACTGAAGCTTTCTTT. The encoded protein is CASSRRGLQNTEAFF.

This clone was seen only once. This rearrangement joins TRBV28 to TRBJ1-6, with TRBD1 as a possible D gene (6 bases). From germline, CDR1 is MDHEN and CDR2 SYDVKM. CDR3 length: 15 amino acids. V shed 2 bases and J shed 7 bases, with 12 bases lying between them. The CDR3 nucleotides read TGTGCCAGCAGTTTACTCGGGCAGGGGAATTCACCCCTCCACTTT. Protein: CASSLLGQGNSPLHF.

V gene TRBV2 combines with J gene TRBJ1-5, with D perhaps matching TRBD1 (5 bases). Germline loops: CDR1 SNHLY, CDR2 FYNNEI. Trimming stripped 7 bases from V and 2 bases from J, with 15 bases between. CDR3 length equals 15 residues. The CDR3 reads CASTPESGGNQPQHF. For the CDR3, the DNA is TGTGCCAGCACCCCGGAGTCGGGGGGCAATCAGCCCCAGCATTTT.

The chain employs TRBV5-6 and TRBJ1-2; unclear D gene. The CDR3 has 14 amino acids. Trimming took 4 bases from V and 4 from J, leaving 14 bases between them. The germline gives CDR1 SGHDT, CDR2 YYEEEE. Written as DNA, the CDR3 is TGTGCCAGCAGCGGTAGGCGGTCGGGCTATGGCTACACCTTC. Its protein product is CASSGRRSGYGYTF.

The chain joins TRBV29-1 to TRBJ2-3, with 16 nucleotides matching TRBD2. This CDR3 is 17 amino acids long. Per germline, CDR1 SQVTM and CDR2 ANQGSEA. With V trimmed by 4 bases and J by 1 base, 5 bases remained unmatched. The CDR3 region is CSVGGTSGREGTDTQYF. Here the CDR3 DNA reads TGCAGCGTTGGTGGGACTAGCGGGAGGGAGGGCACAGATACGCAGTATTTT.

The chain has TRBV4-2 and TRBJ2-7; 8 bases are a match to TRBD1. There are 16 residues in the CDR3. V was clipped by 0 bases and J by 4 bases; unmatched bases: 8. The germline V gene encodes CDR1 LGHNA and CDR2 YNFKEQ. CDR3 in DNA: TGTGCCAGCAGCCAAGATTGGGCCAGGGGGCGGTACGAGCAGTACTTC. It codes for CASSQDWARGRYEQYF.

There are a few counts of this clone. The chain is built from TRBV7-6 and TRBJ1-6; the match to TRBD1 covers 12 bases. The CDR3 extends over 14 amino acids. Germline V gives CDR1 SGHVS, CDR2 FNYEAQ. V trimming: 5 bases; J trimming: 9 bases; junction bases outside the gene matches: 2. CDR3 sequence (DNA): TGTGCCAGCAGCCGGGACAGGGGGCCTTCACCCCTCCACTTT. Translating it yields CASSRDRGPSPLHF.

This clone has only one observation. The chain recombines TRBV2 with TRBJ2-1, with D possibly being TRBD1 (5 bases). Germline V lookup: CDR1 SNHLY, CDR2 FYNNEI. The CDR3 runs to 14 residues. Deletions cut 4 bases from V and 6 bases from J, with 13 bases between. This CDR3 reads CASSGYWTSNEQFF. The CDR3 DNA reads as TGTGCCAGCAGTGGATACTGGACAAGCAATGAGCAGTTCTTC.

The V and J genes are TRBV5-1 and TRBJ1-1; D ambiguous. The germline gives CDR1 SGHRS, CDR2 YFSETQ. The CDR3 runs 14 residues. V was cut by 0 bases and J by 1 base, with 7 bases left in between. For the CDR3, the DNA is TGCGCCAGCAGCTTGGGACACTCGAACACTGAAGCTTTCTTT. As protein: CASSLGHSNTEAFF.

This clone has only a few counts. In nucleotides, the CDR3 is TGTGCCAGTATTTCCGGTTCTAGCGGCTACAATGAGCAGTTCTTC. This gives the protein CASISGSSGYNEQFF. The chain carries TRBV19 and TRBJ2-1; 7 bases match TRBD2. Germline CDR1 is LNHDA and CDR2 is SQIVND (reference sequence). The CDR3 totals 15 residues. V lost 7 bases and J lost 3; bases outside the gene matches: 9.

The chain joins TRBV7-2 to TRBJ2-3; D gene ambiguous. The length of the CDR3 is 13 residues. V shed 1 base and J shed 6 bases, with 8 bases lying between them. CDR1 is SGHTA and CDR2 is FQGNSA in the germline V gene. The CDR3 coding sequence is TGTGCCAGCAGCTTAGTAGACAAGGATACGCAGTATTTT. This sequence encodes CASSLVDKDTQYF.

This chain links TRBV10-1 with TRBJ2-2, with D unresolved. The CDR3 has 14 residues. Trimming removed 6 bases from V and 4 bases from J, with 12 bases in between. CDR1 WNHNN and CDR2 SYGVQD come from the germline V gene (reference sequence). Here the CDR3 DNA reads TGCGCCAGCAGCAGTCGACCGGGCACCGGGGAGCTGTTTTTT. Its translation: CASSSRPGTGELFF.

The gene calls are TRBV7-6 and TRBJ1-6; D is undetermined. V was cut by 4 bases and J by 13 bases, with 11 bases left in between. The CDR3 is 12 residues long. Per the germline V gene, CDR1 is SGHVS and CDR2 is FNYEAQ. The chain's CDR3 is CASSSYAHPLHF. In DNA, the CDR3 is TGTGCCAGCAGCTCCTACGCTCACCCCCTCCACTTT. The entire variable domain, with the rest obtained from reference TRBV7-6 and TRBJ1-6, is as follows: GAGVSQSPRYKVTKRGQDVALRCDPISGHVSLYWYRQALGQGPEFLTYFNYEAQQDKSGLPNDRFSAERPEGSISTLTIQRTEQRDSAMYRCASSSYAHPLHFGNGTRLTVT.

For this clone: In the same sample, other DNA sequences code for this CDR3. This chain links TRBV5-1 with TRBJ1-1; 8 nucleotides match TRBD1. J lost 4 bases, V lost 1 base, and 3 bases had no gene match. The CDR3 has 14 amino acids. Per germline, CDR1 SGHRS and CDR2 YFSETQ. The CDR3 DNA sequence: TGCGCCAGCAGCTTGACAGGGGGGACCACTGAAGCTTTCTTT. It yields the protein CASSLTGGTTEAFF.

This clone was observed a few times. The CDR3 DNA reads as TGTGCCAGCAGTCCCCGACAGGGAGGAACTGAAGCTTTCTTT. It encodes CASSPRQGGTEAFF. The chain employs TRBV28 and TRBJ1-1; 7 nucleotides line up with TRBD1. V lost 5 bases to trimming and J lost 5 bases; unmatched junction nucleotides: 8. Germline CDR1 MDHEN, CDR2 SYDVKM. The CDR3 sequence is 14 residues long.

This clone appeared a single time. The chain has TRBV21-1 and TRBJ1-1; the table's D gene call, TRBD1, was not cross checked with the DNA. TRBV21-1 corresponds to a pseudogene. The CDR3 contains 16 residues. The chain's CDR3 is CASSSPSRQGGTEAFF. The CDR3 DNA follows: TGTGCCAGCAGCTCCCCAAGTCGACAGGGTGGGACTGAAGCTTTCTTT.

CDR3 nucleotides: TGCGCCAGCAGCCTCACCGGGACAGGGGAATACACCTTC. Protein sequence: CASSLTGTGEYTF. The chain combines TRBV10-2 with TRBJ1-2, with 10 nucleotides matching TRBD1. This CDR3 comprises 13 residues. CDR1 is WSHSY and CDR2 is SAAADI in the germline V gene. The V gene end was trimmed by 6 bases and the J gene end by 11 bases; junction bases not matched to a gene: 9.

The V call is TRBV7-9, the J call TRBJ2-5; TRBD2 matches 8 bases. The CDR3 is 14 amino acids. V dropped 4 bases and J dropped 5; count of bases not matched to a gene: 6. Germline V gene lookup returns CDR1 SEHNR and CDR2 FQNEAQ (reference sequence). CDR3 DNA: TGTGCCAGCAGCTCCCCCGGACTAGCTGAGACCCAGTACTTC. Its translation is CASSSPGLAETQYF.

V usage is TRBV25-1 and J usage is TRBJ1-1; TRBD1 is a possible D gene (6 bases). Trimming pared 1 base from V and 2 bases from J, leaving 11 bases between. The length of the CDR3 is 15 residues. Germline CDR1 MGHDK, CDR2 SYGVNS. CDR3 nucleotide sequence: TGTGCCAGCAGTGAATCAAGGGGGGGAAACACTGAAGCTTTCTTT. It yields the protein CASSESRGGNTEAFF.

CDR3: CASSQDQLADTDTQYF. CDR3 bases: TGTGCCAGCAGCCAAGATCAACTAGCCGACACAGATACGCAGTATTTT. This chain connects TRBV4-2 to TRBJ2-3; D possibly corresponds to TRBD2 (6 bases). The germline V and J ends were trimmed by 0 bases and 2 bases, with 12 bases remaining between them. The CDR3 is 16 residues long. Germline V gives CDR1 LGHNA, CDR2 YNFKEQ.

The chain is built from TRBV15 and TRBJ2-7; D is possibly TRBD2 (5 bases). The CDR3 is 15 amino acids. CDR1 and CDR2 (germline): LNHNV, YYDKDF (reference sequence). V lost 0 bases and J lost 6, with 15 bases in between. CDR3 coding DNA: TGTGCCACCAGCAGAGAGACCGGGCGGGCCCTCGAGCAGTACTTC. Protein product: CATSRETGRALEQYF.

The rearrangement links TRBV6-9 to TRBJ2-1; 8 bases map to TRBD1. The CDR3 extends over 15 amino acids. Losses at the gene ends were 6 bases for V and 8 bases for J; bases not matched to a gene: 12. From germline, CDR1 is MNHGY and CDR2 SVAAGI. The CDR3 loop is CASRRDRWSLDEQFF. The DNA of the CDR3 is TGTGCCAGCAGACGGGACAGGTGGAGCTTGGATGAGCAGTTCTTC.

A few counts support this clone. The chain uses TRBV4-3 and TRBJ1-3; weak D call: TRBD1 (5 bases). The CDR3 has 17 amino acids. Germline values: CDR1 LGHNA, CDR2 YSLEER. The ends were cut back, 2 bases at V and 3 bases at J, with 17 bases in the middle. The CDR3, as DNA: TGCGCCAGCAGCCAACGCGGGGCGGGCGGCGTTGGAAACACCATATATTTT. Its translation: CASSQRGAGGVGNTIYF.

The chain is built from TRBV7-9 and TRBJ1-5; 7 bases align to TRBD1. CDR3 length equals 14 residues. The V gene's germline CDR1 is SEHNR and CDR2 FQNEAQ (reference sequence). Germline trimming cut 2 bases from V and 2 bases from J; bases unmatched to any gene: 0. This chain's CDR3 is CASSLTGGNQPQHF. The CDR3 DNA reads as TGTGCCAGCAGCTTAACAGGGGGCAATCAGCCCCAGCATTTT.

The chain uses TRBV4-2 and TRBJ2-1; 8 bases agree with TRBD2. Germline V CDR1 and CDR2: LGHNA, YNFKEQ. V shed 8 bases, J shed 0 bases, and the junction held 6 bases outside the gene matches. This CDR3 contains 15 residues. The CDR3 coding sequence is TGTGCCAGCTCGCGACTAGCGAGCTCCTACAATGAGCAGTTCTTC. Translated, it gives CASSRLASSYNEQFF.